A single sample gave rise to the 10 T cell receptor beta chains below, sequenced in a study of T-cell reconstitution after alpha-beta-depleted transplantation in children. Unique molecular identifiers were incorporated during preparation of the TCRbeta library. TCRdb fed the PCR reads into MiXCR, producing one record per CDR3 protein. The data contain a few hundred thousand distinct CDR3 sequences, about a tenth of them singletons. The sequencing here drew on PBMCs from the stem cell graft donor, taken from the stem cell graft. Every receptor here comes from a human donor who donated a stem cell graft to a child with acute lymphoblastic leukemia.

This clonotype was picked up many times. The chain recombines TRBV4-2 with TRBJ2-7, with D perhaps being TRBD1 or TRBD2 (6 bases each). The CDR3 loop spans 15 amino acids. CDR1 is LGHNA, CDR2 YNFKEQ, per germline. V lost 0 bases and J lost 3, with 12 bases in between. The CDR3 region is CASSQEGGPLYEQYF. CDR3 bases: TGTGCCAGCAGCCAAGAAGGGGGGCCACTCTACGAGCAGTACTTC.

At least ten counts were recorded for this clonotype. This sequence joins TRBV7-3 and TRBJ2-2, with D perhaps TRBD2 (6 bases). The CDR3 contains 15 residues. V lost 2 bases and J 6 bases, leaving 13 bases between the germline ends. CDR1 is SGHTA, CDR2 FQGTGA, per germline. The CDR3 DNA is TGTGCCAGCAGCTTATCACGGGAGAAGGCCGGGGAGCTGTTTTTT. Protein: CASSLSREKAGELFF.

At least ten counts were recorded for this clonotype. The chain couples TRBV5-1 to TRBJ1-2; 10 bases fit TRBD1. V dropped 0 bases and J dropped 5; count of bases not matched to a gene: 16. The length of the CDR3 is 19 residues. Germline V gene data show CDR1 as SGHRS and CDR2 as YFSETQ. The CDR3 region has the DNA TGCGCCAGCAGCTTGGGGCCGGGACGAAGAAAGGACAGGGGGTATGGCTACACCTTC. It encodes CASSLGPGRRKDRGYGYTF. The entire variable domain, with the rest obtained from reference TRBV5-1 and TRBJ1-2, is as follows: KAGVTQTPRYLIKTRGQQVTLSCSPISGHRSVSWYQQTPGQGLQFLFEYFSETQRNKGNFPGRFSGRQFSNSRSEMNVSTLELGDSALYLCASSLGPGRRKDRGYGYTFGSGTRLTVV.

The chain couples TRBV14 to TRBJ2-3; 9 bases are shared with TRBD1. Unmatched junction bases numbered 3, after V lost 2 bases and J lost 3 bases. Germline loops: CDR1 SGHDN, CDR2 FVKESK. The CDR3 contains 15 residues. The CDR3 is CASSQYRGPTDTQYF. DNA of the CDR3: TGTGCCAGCAGCCAATACAGGGGGCCGACAGATACGCAGTATTTT.

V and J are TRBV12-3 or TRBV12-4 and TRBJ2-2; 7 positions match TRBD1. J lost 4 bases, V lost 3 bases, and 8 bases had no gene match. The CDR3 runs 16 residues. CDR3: CASSLGDSPGTGELFF. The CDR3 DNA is TGTGCCAGCAGTTTGGGGGACAGCCCGGGCACCGGGGAGCTGTTTTTT.

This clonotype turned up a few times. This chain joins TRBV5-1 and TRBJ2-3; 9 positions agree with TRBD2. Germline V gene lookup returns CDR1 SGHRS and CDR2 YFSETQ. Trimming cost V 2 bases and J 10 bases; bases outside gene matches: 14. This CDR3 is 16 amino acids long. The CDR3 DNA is TGCGCCAGCAGCTTATCTGCGGCTAGCGGGGCGGAAGCGCAGTATTTT. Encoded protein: CASSLSAASGAEAQYF. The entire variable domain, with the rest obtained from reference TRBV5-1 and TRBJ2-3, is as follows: KAGVTQTPRYLIKTRGQQVTLSCSPISGHRSVSWYQQTPGQGLQFLFEYFSETQRNKGNFPGRFSGRQFSNSRSEMNVSTLELGDSALYLCASSLSAASGAEAQYFGPGTRLTVL.

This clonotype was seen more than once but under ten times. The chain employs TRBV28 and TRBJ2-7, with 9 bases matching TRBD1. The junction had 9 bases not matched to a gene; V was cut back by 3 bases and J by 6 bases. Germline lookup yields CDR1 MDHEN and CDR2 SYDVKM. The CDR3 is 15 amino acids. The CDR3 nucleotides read TGTGCCAGCAGTTTCGCCGGGACAGGGTTCGGCGAGCAGTACTTC. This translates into CASSFAGTGFGEQYF.

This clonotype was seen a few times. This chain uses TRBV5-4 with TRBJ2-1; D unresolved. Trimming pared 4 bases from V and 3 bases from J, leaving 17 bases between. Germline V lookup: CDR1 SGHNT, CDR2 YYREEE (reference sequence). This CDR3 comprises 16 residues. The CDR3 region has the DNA TGTGCCAGCAGCCCTAGTAGCACCTTTGGCTACAATGAGCAGTTCTTC. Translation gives CASSPSSTFGYNEQFF.

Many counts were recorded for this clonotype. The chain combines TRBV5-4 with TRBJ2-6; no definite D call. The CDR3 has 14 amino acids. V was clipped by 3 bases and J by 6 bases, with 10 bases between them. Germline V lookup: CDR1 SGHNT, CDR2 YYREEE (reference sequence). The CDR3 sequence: CASSSLKEANVLTF. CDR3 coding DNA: TGTGCCAGCAGCTCTCTCAAGGAGGCCAACGTCCTGACTTTC.

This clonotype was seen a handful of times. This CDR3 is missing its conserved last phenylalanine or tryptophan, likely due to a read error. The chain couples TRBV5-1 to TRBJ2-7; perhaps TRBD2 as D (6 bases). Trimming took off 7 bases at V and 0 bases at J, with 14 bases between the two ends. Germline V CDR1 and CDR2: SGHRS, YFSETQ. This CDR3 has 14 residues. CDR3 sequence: CASRLGGDSYEQYI. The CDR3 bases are TGCGCCAGCCGACTAGGAGGAGACTCCTACGAGCAGTACATC.